The 23 T cell receptor beta chains reported below all come from one sample, sequenced in a study of read filtering for tumor transcriptome and immune sequencing. The library was built from roughly 400 ng RNA with molecular barcoded adaptors for alpha/delta and beta/gamma chains. TCRdb reprocessed the reads via MiXCR and lists one record per CDR3 protein. This table holds some 120,000 distinct CDR3 sequences, roughly 13% found once. Sequencing used a population of CD138-negative cells sorted from bone marrow. Receptor source: a donor aged 40 or older with multiple myeloma.

This clonotype occurred many times. The chain joins TRBV4-2 to TRBJ1-2, with a tentative D call TRBD1 (5 bases). Germline values: CDR1 LGHNA, CDR2 YNFKEQ. V shed 0 bases and J shed 8 bases, with 16 bases lying between them. The CDR3 consists of 15 residues. In nucleotides, the CDR3 is TGTGCCAGCAGCCAAGATTCGACAGATTTGGGAGGCTACACCTTC. It encodes CASSQDSTDLGGYTF.

This clonotype was counted many times. The rearrangement uses TRBV20-1 and TRBJ2-1; TRBD2 agrees at 12 bases. V was pared by 4 bases and J by 6 bases, with 4 bases of the junction left unmatched. CDR1 and CDR2 (germline): DFQATT, SNEGSKA (reference sequence). This CDR3 is built from 14 residues. For the CDR3, the DNA is TGCAGTGCTAAACTAGCGGGAGGTGGCAATGAGCAGTTCTTC. Translating gives CSAKLAGGGNEQFF.

In this sample, this clonotype turned up once. The chain links TRBV7-9 to TRBJ2-7; tentatively, D is TRBD1 (7 bases). The V gene lost 3 bases and the J gene lost 2 bases, with 17 bases spanning the gap. This CDR3 comprises 16 residues. Germline V gene data show CDR1 as SEHNR and CDR2 as FQNEAQ (reference sequence). CDR3 DNA sequence: TGTGCCAGCAGCTTTGGGGGGACAGAATTGACCTACGAGCAGTACTTC. Translated, it gives CASSFGGTELTYEQYF.

This clonotype was recorded many times. The CDR3 loop reads CSTSGGVFGAEAFF. The CDR3 DNA is TGCAGCACCTCGGGGGGGGTGTTCGGCGCTGAAGCTTTCTTT. The chain couples TRBV20-1 to TRBJ1-1; TRBD1 might be the D (5 bases). Looked up from germline, CDR1 is DFQATT and CDR2 is SNEGSKA (reference sequence). The CDR3 spans 14 residues.

This clonotype was picked up many times. The chain is built from TRBV28 and TRBJ1-4; TRBD1 aligns across 8 bases. The germline V gene encodes CDR1 MDHEN and CDR2 SYDVKM. Losses at the gene ends were 8 bases for V and 8 bases for J; bases not matched to a gene: 10. The CDR3 loop spans 14 amino acids. Here the CDR3 reads CASALYRGEEKLFF. CDR3 coding DNA: TGTGCCAGCGCTTTGTACAGGGGGGAAGAAAAACTGTTTTTT.

Remarks on this clonotype: Possible read error: a much larger clone is one base away. This rearrangement joins TRBV5-5 to TRBJ1-1; TRBD1 matches at 10 bases. The junction had 8 bases not matched to a gene; V was cut back by 3 bases and J by 3 bases. Per the germline V gene, CDR1 is SGHKS and CDR2 is YYEKEE (reference sequence). This CDR3 region has 16 residues. The CDR3 nucleotides read TGTGCCAGCAGCTCGGGACAGGGGAACATGGACACTGAAGCTTTCTTT. Its protein is CASSSGQGNMDTEAFF.

This clonotype has at least ten counts. This chain uses TRBV30 with TRBJ2-1; D unclear. Germline CDR1 is GTSNPN and CDR2 is SVGIG (reference sequence). V was shortened by 0 bases and J by 3 bases, with 12 bases between the two germline ends. The CDR3 covers 15 residues. CDR3 in DNA: TGTGCCTGGAGTGTAATATCAGCCCTCTACAATGAGCAGTTCTTC. It yields the protein CAWSVISALYNEQFF.

In this sample, this clonotype turned up many times. The rearrangement joins TRBV18 to TRBJ1-4; TRBD1 matches at 7 bases. The ends lost 4 bases at V and 11 bases at J; junction bases unmatched: 13. The CDR3 extends over 15 amino acids. Germline V CDR1 and CDR2: KGHSH, LQKENI. The CDR3 region has the DNA TGTGCCAGCTCACATACGGAGCGACAGGGAGAGAAACTGTTTTTT. Translation gives CASSHTERQGEKLFF. Looking up the rest from reference TRBV18 and TRBJ1-4 gives the full variable domain: NAGVMQNPRHLVRRRGQEARLRCSPMKGHSHVYWYRQLPEEGLKFMVYLQKENIIDESGMPKERFSAEFPKEGPSILRIQQVVRGDSAAYFCASSHTERQGEKLFFGSGTQLSVL.

This clonotype was counted at least ten times. The rearrangement links TRBV5-1 to TRBJ2-3; 7 nucleotides agree with TRBD1. The CDR3 is made up of 14 amino acids. Germline V gives CDR1 SGHRS, CDR2 YFSETQ. With 4 bases clipped from V and 4 bases from J, the junction kept 6 bases outside the gene matches. Written as DNA, the CDR3 is TGCGCCAGCAGCGTGGGACAGTCGGCAGATACGCAGTATTTT. The encoded protein is CASSVGQSADTQYF.

This clonotype was recorded many times. J is TRBJ2-3 and V is TRBV6-1, with D possibly being TRBD1 (6 bases). V lost 2 bases and J lost 4, with 22 bases in between. The CDR3 has 18 residues. Per germline, CDR1 MNHNS and CDR2 SASEGT. This CDR3 is CASSELIITGTRADTQYF. The DNA of the CDR3 is TGTGCCAGCAGTGAACTTATTATTACAGGGACCCGGGCAGATACGCAGTATTTT.

This clonotype was counted ten times or more. The chain joins TRBV11-2 to TRBJ2-5, with D uncertain. Trimming pared 4 bases from V and 10 bases from J, leaving 13 bases between. The CDR3 covers 12 residues. The V gene's germline CDR1 is SGHAT and CDR2 FQNNGV. The CDR3 coding sequence is TGTGCCAGCAGCTACACACGGACGGACCAGTACTTC. It yields the protein CASSYTRTDQYF.

This clonotype was detected only a few times. The gene calls are TRBV7-2 and TRBJ1-6; TRBD1 matches 8 bases. Germline assignment: CDR1 SGHTA and CDR2 FQGNSA. Germline trimming cut 2 bases from V and 7 bases from J; bases unmatched to any gene: 7. This CDR3 has 16 amino acids. The DNA for the CDR3 is TGTGCCAGCAGCTTAACGGGACAGGTGGAAAATTCACCCCTCCACTTT. Residues: CASSLTGQVENSPLHF.

This clonotype appeared many times. The chain employs TRBV10-3 and TRBJ1-6; 7 positions agree with TRBD1. The CDR3 is 13 residues long. Germline assignment: CDR1 ENHRY and CDR2 SYGVKD. With 6 bases clipped from V and 10 bases from J, the junction kept 6 bases outside the gene matches. This CDR3 is CAIRGTDGSPLHF. DNA for the CDR3: TGTGCCATCAGGGGGACAGATGGATCACCCCTCCACTTT.

This clonotype was seen a few times. The V and J genes are TRBV6-2 or TRBV6-3 and TRBJ1-1; 7 nucleotides agree with TRBD1. The CDR3 spans 15 residues. CDR1 is MNHEY and CDR2 is SVGEGT in the germline V gene. V gave up 8 bases and J gave up 2 bases; unmatched junction bases: 11. CDR3 coding DNA: TGTGCCAGCCTCCCAAGGACAGGTCTAAACACTGAAGCTTTCTTT. Its protein product is CASLPRTGLNTEAFF.

There are many counts of this clonotype. The gene calls are TRBV29-1 and TRBJ2-1, with unresolved D. This CDR3 is built from 11 residues. CDR1 and CDR2 (germline): SQVTM, ANQGSEA. The germline V and J ends were trimmed by 6 bases and 6 bases, with 9 bases remaining between them. In nucleotides, the CDR3 is TGCAGCGTACCGGCGGCCAATGAGCAGTTCTTC. Protein: CSVPAANEQFF.

This clonotype has only a few counts. V and J are TRBV3-1 and TRBJ1-1; 11 bases match TRBD1. The ends lost 1 base at V and 4 bases at J; junction bases unmatched: 2. This CDR3 is 15 amino acids long. Germline loops: CDR1 LGHDT, CDR2 YNNKEL (reference sequence). The CDR3 DNA is TGTGCCAGCAGCCAAGGGACAGGGGGCGTCACTGAAGCTTTCTTT. It translates to CASSQGTGGVTEAFF.

This clonotype has ten or more counts. The rearrangement uses TRBV5-1 and TRBJ2-1; 14 bases fit TRBD2. The germline V gene has CDR1 SGHRS and CDR2 YFSETQ. The V gene end was trimmed by 7 bases and the J gene end by 0 bases; junction bases not matched to a gene: 9. This CDR3 is 18 amino acids long. CDR3 in amino acids: CASRTGTSGGPSYNEQFF. The CDR3 DNA sequence: TGCGCCAGCCGTACCGGGACTAGCGGGGGTCCCTCCTACAATGAGCAGTTCTTC. The full variable domain, with the rest looked up from reference TRBV5-1 and TRBJ2-1, is KAGVTQTPRYLIKTRGQQVTLSCSPISGHRSVSWYQQTPGQGLQFLFEYFSETQRNKGNFPGRFSGRQFSNSRSEMNVSTLELGDSALYLCASRTGTSGGPSYNEQFFGPGTRLTVL.

Concerning this clonotype: This may be a read error: a much more frequent sequence differs by one nucleotide. Because it lacks the conserved phenylalanine or tryptophan at the end, this CDR3 is likely a read error. The chain employs TRBV6-2 or TRBV6-3 and TRBJ1-1; no clear D. Germline CDR1 reads MNHEY; CDR2 reads SVGEGT. This CDR3 comprises 17 residues. Trimming removed 0 bases from V and 4 bases from J, with 18 bases in between. CDR3 sequence (DNA): TGTGCCAGCAGTTACTCACCCTTCTGGGAAGGTAGCACTGAAGCTTTCCTT. This sequence encodes CASSYSPFWEGSTEAFL.

This clonotype was counted at least ten times. The chain uses TRBV7-9 and TRBJ1-1; D not certain. The CDR3 is 14 amino acids. Germline CDR1 and CDR2: SEHNR and FQNEAQ (reference sequence). V was clipped by 0 bases and J by 1 base, with 6 bases between them. The CDR3 DNA reads TGTGCCAGCAGCTTAGCCGACCGGAACACTGAAGCTTTCTTT. This gives the protein CASSLADRNTEAFF.

The chain recombines TRBV5-1 with TRBJ1-1; no clear D. Trimming took off 3 bases at V and 2 bases at J, with 11 bases between the two ends. Germline V gene data show CDR1 as SGHRS and CDR2 as YFSETQ. The CDR3 covers 14 residues. The CDR3 protein is CASSSTPRNTEAFF. The CDR3 DNA follows: TGCGCCAGCAGCTCAACCCCTCGAAACACTGAAGCTTTCTTT.

The sample holds many counts of this clonotype. V is TRBV12-3 or TRBV12-4 and J is TRBJ2-5; 7 nucleotides match TRBD1. This CDR3 comprises 15 residues. V trimming: 2 bases; J trimming: 2 bases; junction bases outside the gene matches: 5. CDR3 region: CASSLYGTEQETQYF. The CDR3, as DNA: TGTGCCAGCAGTTTATATGGGACAGAACAAGAGACCCAGTACTTC.

This clonotype has at least ten counts. The gene calls are TRBV20-1 and TRBJ2-4; 9 bases agree with TRBD1. This CDR3 spans 15 amino acids. Losses at the gene ends were 6 bases for V and 0 bases for J; bases not matched to a gene: 6. The germline gives CDR1 DFQATT, CDR2 SNEGSKA (reference sequence). CDR3 loop: CSAVTGGAAKNIQYF. In DNA form, the CDR3 reads TGCAGTGCAGTAACAGGGGGCGCAGCCAAAAACATTCAGTACTTC.

Concerning this clonotype itself: A much bigger clone sits one base away, suggesting this may be a read error. Likely a read error: the CDR3 ends without its conserved phenylalanine or tryptophan. The genes are TRBV14 and TRBJ2-7; 10 nucleotides agree with TRBD1. Trimming cost V 4 bases and J 4 bases; bases outside gene matches: 16. The CDR3 is made up of 18 amino acids. Germline CDR1 reads SGHDN; CDR2 reads FVKESK. CDR3 loop: CASSPEDRGWPRSYEQYL. The CDR3 DNA sequence: TGTGCCAGCAGCCCAGAGGACAGGGGGTGGCCCAGATCTTACGAGCAGTACCTC.